Listed here is a single T cell receptor beta chain. Its antigen is not yet known. One junction end does not reproduce the germline sequence, and a read error may be involved. These data belong to a study of identical twins (dated by TCRdb to the mid-2010s). Context from the whole study: To test whether fetal clonotypes persist, this study deep-sequenced TCR alpha and beta repertoires from monozygotic twins, from unrelated adults of various ages, and from cord blood. To rule out contamination, replicate twin experiments were performed at different times with different library preparation protocols.

Libraries were built with 5' RACE. TCRdb lists the instrument as Illumina HiSeq 2000. A universal primer binding site was added through template switching, and the final cDNA carried a unique molecular identifier so that TCR cDNA molecules could be counted accurately. First-strand cDNA for TCR alpha and beta chains was synthesized from specific primers in the conserved constant-segment region. To control for contamination, every cDNA library carried two barcodes: a SMART-Mk sample barcode plus Illumina barcodes. TruSeq adapter sequences along with Illumina sample barcodes were introduced in two successive PCR steps. The Illumina HiSeq platform was used with custom primers to sequence TCR alpha and beta cDNA libraries. On the authors' methods: MiGEC processed the raw reads to extract unique molecular identifiers, while MiXCR was used to determine the CDR3 positions. Recombination models were inferred per individual with the repgenHMM and IGoR tools using an EM algorithm. The analysis of shared clonotypes was done with the tcR package in R, with sharing normalized by the product of cloneset sizes. To study raw recombination without the effects of thymic and clonal selection, out-of-frame nonproductive sequences were analyzed. In TCRdb, the public reads were trimmed at Q25 with fastp and aligned with MiXCR, with productive beta chains retained. Every entry covers one CDR3 protein and lists the most common genes and DNA from its rows. These V and J calls rely on TCRdb rather than the paper's analysis. This sample gives 1.5 million to 2 million distinct CDR3 sequences in total; around 33% of them show up just once. The biggest ten clones account for roughly 0.3% of the sample.

All donors were healthy Caucasians. The CDR3, from cysteine to phenylalanine, totals 15 residues. Only CDR3 DNA is held: 45 bases, read in frame from base 1. The germline V gene specifies KGHDR as CDR1 and SFDVKD as CDR2. Overall study outcomes, separate from this receptor: Out-of-frame TCR alpha sharing in monozygotic twins was systematically underestimated by recombination models, whereas sharing between unrelated individuals was in agreement with the recombination models. In beta out-of-frame sequences, excess twin sharing was weaker, because having fewer shared sequences lowered the signal-to-noise ratio. Compared with coincidental sharing between unrelated individuals, an excess of low generation-probability sequences was observed among out-of-frame TCR alpha sequences shared between twins. Fewer insertions were carried by abundant cord blood beta clonotypes, a similar but weaker trend appeared in young adult naive repertoires, and no such trend appeared in memory repertoires. Invariant T cells such as MAIT and iNKT could partly confound zero-insertion analyses, although diverse VJ usage argued against such confounding for most clonotypes. Because the same donors could not be followed over many years, the conclusions relied on cross-sectional statistical analysis.

Source material: cord blood. This sequence originates from a newborn girl in good health. The chain couples TRBV24-1 to TRBJ1-1; 9 bases in the junction line up with TRBD1. The DNA sequence is given as TGTGCCGCCAGTGGGACGGGACAGGGGAACACTGAAGCTTTCTTT. Its amino acids are CAASGTGQGNTEAFF.